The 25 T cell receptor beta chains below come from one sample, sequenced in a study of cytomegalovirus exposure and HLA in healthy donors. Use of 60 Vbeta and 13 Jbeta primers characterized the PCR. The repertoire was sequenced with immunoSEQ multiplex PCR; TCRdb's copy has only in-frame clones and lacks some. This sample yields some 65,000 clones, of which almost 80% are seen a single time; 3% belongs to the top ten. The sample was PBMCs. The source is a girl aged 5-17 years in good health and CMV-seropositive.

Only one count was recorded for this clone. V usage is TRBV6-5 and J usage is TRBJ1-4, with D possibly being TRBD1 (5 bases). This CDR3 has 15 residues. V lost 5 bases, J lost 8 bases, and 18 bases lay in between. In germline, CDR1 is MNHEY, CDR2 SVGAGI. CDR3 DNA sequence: TGTGCCAGCAGTCCCAGTGGGGGGGTCGTAGAAAAACTGTTTTTT. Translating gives CASSPSGGVVEKLFF.

The CDR3 region is CASSVDRDYEQYF. The CDR3 DNA sequence: TGTGCCAGCAGCGTCGACAGGGACTACGAGCAGTACTTC. This chain links TRBV7-9 with TRBJ2-7, with 7 bases identical to TRBD1. CDR3 size: 13 residues. Per the germline V gene, CDR1 is SEHNR and CDR2 is FQNEAQ (reference sequence). V shed 5 bases and J 3 bases; nucleotides not matched to a gene: 4.

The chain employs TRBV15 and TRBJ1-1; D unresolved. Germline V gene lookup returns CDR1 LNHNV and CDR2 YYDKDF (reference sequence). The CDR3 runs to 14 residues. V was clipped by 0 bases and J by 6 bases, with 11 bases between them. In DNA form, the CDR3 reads TGTGCCACCAGCAGAGATCGAGCGGGCCCTGAAGCTTTCTTT. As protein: CATSRDRAGPEAFF. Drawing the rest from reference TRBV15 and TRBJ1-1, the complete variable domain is DAMVIQNPRYQVTQFGKPVTLSCSQTLNHNVMYWYQQKSSQAPKLLFHYYDKDFNNEADTPDNFQSRRPNTSFCFLDIRSPGLGDTAMYLCATSRDRAGPEAFFGQGTRLTVV.

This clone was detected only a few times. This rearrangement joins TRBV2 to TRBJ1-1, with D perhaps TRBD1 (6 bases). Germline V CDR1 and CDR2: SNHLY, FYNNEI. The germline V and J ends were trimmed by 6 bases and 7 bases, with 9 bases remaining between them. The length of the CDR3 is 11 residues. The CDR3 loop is CASSWTDEAFF. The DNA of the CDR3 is TGTGCCAGCAGCTGGACAGATGAAGCTTTCTTT.

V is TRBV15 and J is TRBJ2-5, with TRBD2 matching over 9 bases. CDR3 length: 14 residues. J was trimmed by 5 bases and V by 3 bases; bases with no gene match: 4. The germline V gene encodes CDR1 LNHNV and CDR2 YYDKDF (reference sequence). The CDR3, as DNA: TGTGCCACCAGCAGGCGGGGGGGCTGGGAGACCCAGTACTTC. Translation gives CATSRRGGWETQYF.

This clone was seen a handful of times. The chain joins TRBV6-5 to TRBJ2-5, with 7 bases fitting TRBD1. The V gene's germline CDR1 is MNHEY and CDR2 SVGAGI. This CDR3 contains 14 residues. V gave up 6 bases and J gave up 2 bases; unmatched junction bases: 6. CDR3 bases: TGTGCCAGCAGATTGGACAGGAGACAAGAGACCCAGTACTTC. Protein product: CASRLDRRQETQYF.

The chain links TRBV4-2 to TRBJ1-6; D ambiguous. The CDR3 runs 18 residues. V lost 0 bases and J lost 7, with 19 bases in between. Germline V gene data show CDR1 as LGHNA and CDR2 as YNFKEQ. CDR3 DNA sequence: TGTGCCAGCAGCCAAGAACCCGCCTGGTCTGCGCGGAATTCACCCCTCCACTTT. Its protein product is CASSQEPAWSARNSPLHF.

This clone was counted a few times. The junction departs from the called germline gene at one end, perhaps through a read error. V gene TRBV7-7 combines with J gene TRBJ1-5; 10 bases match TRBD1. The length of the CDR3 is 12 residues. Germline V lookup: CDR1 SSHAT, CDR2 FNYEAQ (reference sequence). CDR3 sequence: CASSLTGGYGHF. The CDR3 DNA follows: TGTGCTAGCAGCTTGACAGGGGGCTACGGACATTTT.

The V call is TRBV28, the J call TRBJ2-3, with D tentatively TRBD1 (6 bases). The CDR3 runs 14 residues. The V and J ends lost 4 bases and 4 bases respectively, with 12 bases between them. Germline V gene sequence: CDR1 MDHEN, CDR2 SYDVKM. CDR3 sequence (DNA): TGTGCCAGCAGTTGGGCGACAGGTTCAGATACGCAGTATTTT. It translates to CASSWATGSDTQYF.

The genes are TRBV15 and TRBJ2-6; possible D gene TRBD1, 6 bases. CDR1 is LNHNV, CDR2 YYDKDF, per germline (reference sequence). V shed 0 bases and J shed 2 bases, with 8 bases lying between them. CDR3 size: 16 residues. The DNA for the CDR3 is TGTGCCACCAGCAGAGAAAAGGGGGCTGGGGCCAACGTCCTGACTTTC. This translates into CATSREKGAGANVLTF. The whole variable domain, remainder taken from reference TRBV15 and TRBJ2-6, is DAMVIQNPRYQVTQFGKPVTLSCSQTLNHNVMYWYQQKSSQAPKLLFHYYDKDFNNEADTPDNFQSRRPNTSFCFLDIRSPGLGDTAMYLCATSREKGAGANVLTFGAGSRLTVL.

The CDR3 DNA follows: TGCGCCAGTCGACCCGTAACAGGCTCTAGCAATCAGCCCCAGCATTTT. Its translation: CASRPVTGSSNQPQHF. The chain has TRBV10-2 and TRBJ1-5, with a possible D match to TRBD1 (5 bases). Germline V CDR1 and CDR2: WSHSY, SAAADI. V lost 9 bases, J lost 0 bases, and 18 bases lay in between. The length of the CDR3 is 16 residues.

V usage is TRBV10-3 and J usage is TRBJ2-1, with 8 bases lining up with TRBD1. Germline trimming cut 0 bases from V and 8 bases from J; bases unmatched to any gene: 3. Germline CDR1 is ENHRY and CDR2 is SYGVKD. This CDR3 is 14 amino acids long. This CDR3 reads CAISESTGVDEQFF. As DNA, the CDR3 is TGTGCCATCAGTGAGTCGACAGGGGTGGATGAGCAGTTCTTC.

CDR3 protein: CASSRTRGRNEKLFF. The CDR3 DNA follows: TGTGCCAGCAGCCGGACCAGGGGTCGGAATGAAAAACTGTTTTTT. This chain joins TRBV7-8 and TRBJ1-4, with a tentative D call TRBD1 (6 bases). Germline V gene data show CDR1 as SGHVS and CDR2 as FQNEAQ. V lost 5 bases and J 5 bases, leaving 15 bases between the germline ends. This CDR3 is built from 15 residues. Supplemented by reference TRBV7-8 and TRBJ1-4, the full variable domain reads GAGVSQSPRYKVAKRGQDVALRCDPISGHVSLFWYQQALGQGPEFLTYFQNEAQLDKSGLPSDRFFAERPEGSVSTLKIQRTQQEDSAVYLCASSRTRGRNEKLFFGSGTQLSVL.

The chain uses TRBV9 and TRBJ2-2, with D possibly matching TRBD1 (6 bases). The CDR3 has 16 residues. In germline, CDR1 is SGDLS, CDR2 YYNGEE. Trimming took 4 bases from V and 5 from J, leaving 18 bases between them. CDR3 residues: CASSFPKGVRTGELFF. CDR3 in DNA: TGTGCCAGCAGCTTCCCTAAGGGGGTTAGGACCGGGGAGCTGTTTTTT. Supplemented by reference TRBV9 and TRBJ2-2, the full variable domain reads DSGVTQTPKHLITATGQRVTLRCSPRSGDLSVYWYQQSLDQGLQFLIQYYNGEERAKGNILERFSAQQFPDLHSELNLSSLELGDSALYFCASSFPKGVRTGELFFGEGSRLTVL.

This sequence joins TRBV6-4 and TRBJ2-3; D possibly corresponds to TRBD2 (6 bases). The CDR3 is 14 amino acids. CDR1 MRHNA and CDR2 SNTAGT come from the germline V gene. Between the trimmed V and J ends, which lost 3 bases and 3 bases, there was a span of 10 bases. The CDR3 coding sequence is TGTGCCAGCAGTGAGGAGGGTGTAACAGATACGCAGTATTTT. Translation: CASSEEGVTDTQYF.

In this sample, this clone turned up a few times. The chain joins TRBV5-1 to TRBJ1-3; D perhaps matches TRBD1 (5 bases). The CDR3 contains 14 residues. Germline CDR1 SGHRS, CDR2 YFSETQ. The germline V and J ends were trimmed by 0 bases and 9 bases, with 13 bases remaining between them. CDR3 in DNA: TGCGCCAGCAGCTTGGGGGGCCTGACGGGCACCATATATTTT. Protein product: CASSLGGLTGTIYF. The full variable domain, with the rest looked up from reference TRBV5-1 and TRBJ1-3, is KAGVTQTPRYLIKTRGQQVTLSCSPISGHRSVSWYQQTPGQGLQFLFEYFSETQRNKGNFPGRFSGRQFSNSRSEMNVSTLELGDSALYLCASSLGGLTGTIYFGEGSWLTVV.

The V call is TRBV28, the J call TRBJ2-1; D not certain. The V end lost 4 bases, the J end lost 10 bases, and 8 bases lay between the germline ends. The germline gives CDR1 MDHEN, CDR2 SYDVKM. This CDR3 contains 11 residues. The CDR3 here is CASSSTEEQFF. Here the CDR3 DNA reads TGTGCCAGCAGTTCGACTGAGGAGCAGTTCTTC.

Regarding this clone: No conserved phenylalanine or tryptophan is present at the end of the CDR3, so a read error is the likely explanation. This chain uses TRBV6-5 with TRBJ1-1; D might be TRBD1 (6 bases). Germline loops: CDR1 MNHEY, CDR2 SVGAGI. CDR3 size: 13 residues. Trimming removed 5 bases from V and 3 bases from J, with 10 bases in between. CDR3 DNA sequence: TGTGCCAGCAGTCTATCAGGGGACACTGAAGCTTTCGTT. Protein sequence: CASSLSGDTEAFV.

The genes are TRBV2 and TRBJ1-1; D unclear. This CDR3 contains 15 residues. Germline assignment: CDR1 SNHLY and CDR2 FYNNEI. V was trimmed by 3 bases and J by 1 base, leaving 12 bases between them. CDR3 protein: CASSEGVLGNTEAFF. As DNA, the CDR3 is TGTGCCAGCAGTGAGGGAGTCCTAGGGAACACTGAAGCTTTCTTT.

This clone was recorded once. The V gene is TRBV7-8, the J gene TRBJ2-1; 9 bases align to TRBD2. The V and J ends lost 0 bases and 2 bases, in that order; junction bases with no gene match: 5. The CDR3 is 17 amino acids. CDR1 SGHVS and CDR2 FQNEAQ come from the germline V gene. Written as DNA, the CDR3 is TGTGCCAGCAGCTTAGCGATTAGCGGGGGAGCCTACAATGAGCAGTTCTTC. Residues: CASSLAISGGAYNEQFF. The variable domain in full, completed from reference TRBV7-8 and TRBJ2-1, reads GAGVSQSPRYKVAKRGQDVALRCDPISGHVSLFWYQQALGQGPEFLTYFQNEAQLDKSGLPSDRFFAERPEGSVSTLKIQRTQQEDSAVYLCASSLAISGGAYNEQFFGPGTRLTVL.

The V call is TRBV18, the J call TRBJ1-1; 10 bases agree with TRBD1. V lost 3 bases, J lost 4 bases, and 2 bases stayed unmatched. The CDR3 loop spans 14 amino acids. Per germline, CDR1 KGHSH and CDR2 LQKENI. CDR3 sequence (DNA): TGTGCCAGCTCACCGCGGACAGGGGGCACTGAAGCTTTCTTT. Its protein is CASSPRTGGTEAFF.

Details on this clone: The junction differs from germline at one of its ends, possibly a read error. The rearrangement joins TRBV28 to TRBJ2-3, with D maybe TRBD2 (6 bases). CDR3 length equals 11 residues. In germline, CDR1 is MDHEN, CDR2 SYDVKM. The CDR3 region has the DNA TGTGCCAGCAGTTTAATCAGCGGGCCTCCTTTT. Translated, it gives CASSLISGPPF.

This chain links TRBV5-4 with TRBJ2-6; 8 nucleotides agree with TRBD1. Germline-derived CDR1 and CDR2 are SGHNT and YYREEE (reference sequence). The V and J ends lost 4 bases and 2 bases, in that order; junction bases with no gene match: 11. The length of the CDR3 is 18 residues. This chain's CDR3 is CASSTRAQGAAGANVLTF. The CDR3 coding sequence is TGTGCCAGCAGCACCCGGGCTCAGGGGGCGGCTGGGGCCAACGTCCTGACTTTC.

CDR3 region: CASSLGGGSHTNYGYTF. The DNA of the CDR3 is TGTGCCAGCAGTTTAGGGGGAGGCAGCCACACTAACTATGGCTACACCTTC. The chain is built from TRBV28 and TRBJ1-2; D may be TRBD1 (5 bases). Germline CDR1 is MDHEN and CDR2 is SYDVKM. The CDR3 consists of 17 residues. V lost 2 bases and J 0 bases, leaving 16 bases between the germline ends.

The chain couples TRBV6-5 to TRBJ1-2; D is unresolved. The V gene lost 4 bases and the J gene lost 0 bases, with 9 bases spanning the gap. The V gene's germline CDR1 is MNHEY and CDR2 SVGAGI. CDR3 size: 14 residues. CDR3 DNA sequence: TGTGCCAGCAGTTTTTCAACTACTAACTATGGCTACACCTTC. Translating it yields CASSFSTTNYGYTF.